These 10 T cell receptor beta chains came from one sample sequenced in a study of neurological immune-mediated disorders. TCRdb independently ran MiXCR on the 5' RACE reads; one entry per CDR3 protein. There are 60,000 to 85,000 distinct CDR3 sequences in the sample; 4.5% to 6.5% occur only once, and about 2% lies in the top ten. Sequenced input: PBMCs. The receptor source for this set is a woman in her 30s with multiple sclerosis.

This clonotype occurred many times. V and J are TRBV14 and TRBJ2-1; D perhaps matches TRBD2 (5 bases). The CDR3 covers 16 residues. Germline values: CDR1 SGHDN, CDR2 FVKESK. Deletions cut 0 bases from V and 1 base from J, with 10 bases between. CDR3 in amino acids: CASSQEDSYSYNEQFF. The CDR3 bases are TGTGCCAGCAGCCAAGAGGACTCCTATTCCTACAATGAGCAGTTCTTC.

In this sample, this clonotype turned up many times. The chain uses TRBV21-1 and TRBJ2-1; the D call in the table, TRBD1, was not verified against the DNA. TRBV21-1 is flagged as a pseudogene. CDR3 length: 17 amino acids. The CDR3 region is CASSKVLAGEVGNEQFF. CDR3 in DNA: TGTGCCAGCAGCAAAGTCTTGGCAGGGGAGGTAGGAAATGAGCAGTTCTTC.

This clonotype was counted at least ten times. The chain uses TRBV4-2 and TRBJ1-2; TRBD1 might be the D (5 bases). The CDR3 sequence is 13 residues long. V was pared by 0 bases and J by 7 bases, with 9 bases between. Germline-derived CDR1 and CDR2 are LGHNA and YNFKEQ. The CDR3 spells CASSQDLGGGYTF. Written as DNA, the CDR3 is TGTGCCAGCAGCCAAGATCTCGGGGGTGGCTACACCTTC.

This clonotype was detected ten times or more. CDR3 sequence (DNA): TGTGCCAGCAGCCAAGTTCTGGTCCACGAGCAGTACGTC. Translation: CASSQVLVHEQYV. The chain has TRBV14 and TRBJ2-7; D is ambiguous. The germline V and J ends were trimmed by 1 base and 5 bases, with 9 bases remaining between them. Germline V gene sequence: CDR1 SGHDN, CDR2 FVKESK. This CDR3 has 13 residues.

The CDR3: CASRRGGGYGYTF. The CDR3 nucleotides are TGTGCCAGCAGACGTGGGGGGGGCTATGGCTACACCTTC. The chain links TRBV28 to TRBJ1-2, with D possibly matching TRBD1 (5 bases). Trimming left V 6 bases short and J 4 bases short, with 12 bases between. Looked up from germline, CDR1 is MDHEN and CDR2 is SYDVKM. The CDR3 contains 13 residues.

This clonotype appeared a few times. The chain combines TRBV20-1 with TRBJ1-1; TRBD1 might be the D (5 bases). Germline-derived CDR1 and CDR2 are DFQATT and SNEGSKA (reference sequence). V shed 6 bases and J shed 8 bases, with 16 bases lying between them. The CDR3 totals 12 residues. CDR3 bases: TGCAGTGCAAGGGGTATGGCGGTCGAAGCTTTCTTT. Translation gives CSARGMAVEAFF.

This clonotype appeared many times. The V and J genes are TRBV9 and TRBJ2-1; D might be TRBD2 (6 bases). CDR3 size: 11 residues. Trimming took off 3 bases at V and 11 bases at J, with 9 bases between the two ends. Germline V gene lookup returns CDR1 SGDLS and CDR2 YYNGEE. The CDR3 DNA sequence: TGTGCCAGCAGCGATAGCGGTCAGCAGTTCTTC. Encoded protein: CASSDSGQQFF.

This clonotype was detected ten times or more. The gene calls are TRBV5-1 and TRBJ1-1; D call uncertain. The CDR3 contains 16 residues. Trimming took off 0 bases at V and 6 bases at J, with 18 bases between the two ends. Per germline, CDR1 SGHRS and CDR2 YFSETQ. CDR3 coding DNA: TGCGCCAGCAGCTTGGTAGCGGGGTCCGGGCGTTCTGAAGCTTTCTTT. Translation gives CASSLVAGSGRSEAFF.

This clonotype was counted a few times. This chain connects TRBV20-1 to TRBJ2-7, with TRBD2 matching over 8 bases. In germline, CDR1 is DFQATT, CDR2 SNEGSKA (reference sequence). The V gene end was trimmed by 6 bases and the J gene end by 7 bases; junction bases not matched to a gene: 14. The CDR3 contains 14 residues. CDR3 DNA: TGCAGTGCCTCCGCCGTCGGACTAGCATATGAGCAGTACTTC. This codes for CSASAVGLAYEQYF.

This clonotype has at least ten counts. This chain joins TRBV3-1 and TRBJ2-2; 13 bases are shared with TRBD2. CDR1 LGHDT and CDR2 YNNKEL come from the germline V gene (reference sequence). Trimming took 4 bases from V and 3 from J; bases not matched to a gene: 5. CDR3 length equals 17 residues. The CDR3 reads CASSPGLAGSHTGELFF. CDR3 in DNA: TGTGCCAGCAGCCCGGGACTAGCGGGGAGCCACACCGGGGAGCTGTTTTTT.